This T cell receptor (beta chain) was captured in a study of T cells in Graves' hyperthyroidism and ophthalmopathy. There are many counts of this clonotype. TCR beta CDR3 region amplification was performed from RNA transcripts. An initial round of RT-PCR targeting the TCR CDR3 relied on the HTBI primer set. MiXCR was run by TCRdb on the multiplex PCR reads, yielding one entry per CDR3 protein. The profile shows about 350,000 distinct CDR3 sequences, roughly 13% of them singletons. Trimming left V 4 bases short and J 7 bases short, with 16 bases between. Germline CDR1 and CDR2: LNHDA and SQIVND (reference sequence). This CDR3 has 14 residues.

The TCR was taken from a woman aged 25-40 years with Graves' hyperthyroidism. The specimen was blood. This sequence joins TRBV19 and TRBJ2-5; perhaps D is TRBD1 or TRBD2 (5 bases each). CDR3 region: CASSTLGDRPTQYF. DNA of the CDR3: TGTGCCAGTAGTACACTAGGGGACCGTCCGACCCAGTACTTC.